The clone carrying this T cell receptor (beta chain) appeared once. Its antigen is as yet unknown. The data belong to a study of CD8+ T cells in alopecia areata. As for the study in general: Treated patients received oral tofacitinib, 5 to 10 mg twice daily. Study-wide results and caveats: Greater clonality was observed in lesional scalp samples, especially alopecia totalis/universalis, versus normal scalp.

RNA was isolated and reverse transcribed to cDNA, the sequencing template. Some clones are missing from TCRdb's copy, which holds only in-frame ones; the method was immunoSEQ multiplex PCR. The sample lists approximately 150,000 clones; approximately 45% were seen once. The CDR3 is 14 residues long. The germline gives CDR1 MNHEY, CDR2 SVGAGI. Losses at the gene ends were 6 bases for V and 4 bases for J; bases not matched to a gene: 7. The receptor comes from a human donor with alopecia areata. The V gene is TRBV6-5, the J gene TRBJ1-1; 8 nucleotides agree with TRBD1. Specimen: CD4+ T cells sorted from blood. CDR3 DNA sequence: TGTGCCAGCAGGGGCCAGGGGGCCGGCACTGAAGCTTTCTTT. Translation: CASRGQGAGTEAFF.